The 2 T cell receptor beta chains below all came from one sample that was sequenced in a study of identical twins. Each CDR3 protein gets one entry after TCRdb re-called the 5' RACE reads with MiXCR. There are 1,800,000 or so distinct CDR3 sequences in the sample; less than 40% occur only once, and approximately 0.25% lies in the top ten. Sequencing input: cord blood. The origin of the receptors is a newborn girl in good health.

CDR3 loop: CSARSRNRGNQPQHF. CDR3 nucleotides: TGCAGTGCTAGGTCTAGAAATAGGGGCAATCAGCCCCAGCATTTT. The chain combines TRBV20-1 with TRBJ1-5; D remains unclear. The CDR3 totals 15 residues. Trimming pared 3 bases from V and 2 bases from J, leaving 14 bases between. The germline V gene encodes CDR1 DFQATT and CDR2 SNEGSKA (reference sequence).

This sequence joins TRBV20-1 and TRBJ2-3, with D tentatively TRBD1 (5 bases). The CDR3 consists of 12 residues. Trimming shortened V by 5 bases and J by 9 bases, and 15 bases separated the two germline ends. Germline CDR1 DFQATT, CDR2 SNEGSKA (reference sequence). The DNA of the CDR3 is TGCAGTGCTGGGGCCTCTGTCTCCACGCAGTATTTT. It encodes CSAGASVSTQYF.